Presented here are 7 T cell receptor beta chains from one specimen sequenced in a study of T cell responses to AZD1222 COVID-19 vaccine. Profiling relied on immunoSEQ multiplex PCR, and the TCRdb table lists in-frame clones only, not all of them. The sample carries under 150,000 clones, over 85% recorded once. Source: peripheral blood, taken on day 0 of AZD1222 vaccination. All receptors derive from an adult in good health.

The chain is built from TRBV5-1 and TRBJ1-6; D is uncertain. CDR1 is SGHRS, CDR2 YFSETQ, per germline. This CDR3 is built from 15 residues. V was trimmed by 4 bases and J by 5 bases, leaving 13 bases between them. CDR3 nucleotides: TGCGCCAGCAGCCCTGGAGCAAAGGATAATTCACCCCTCCACTTT. Amino acids: CASSPGAKDNSPLHF.

The chain links TRBV11-2 to TRBJ1-4; perhaps TRBD1 as D (5 bases). With 5 bases removed from V and 1 base from J, the gap between germline ends came to 14 bases. The germline V gene encodes CDR1 SGHAT and CDR2 FQNNGV. The CDR3 contains 16 residues. CDR3 bases: TGTGCCAGCAGCAAAAATATGCAGGGAACTAATGAAAAACTGTTTTTT. Its translation: CASSKNMQGTNEKLFF.

The chain links TRBV5-1 to TRBJ1-2, with D tentatively TRBD1 (5 bases). The CDR3 contains 14 residues. Germline V gives CDR1 SGHRS, CDR2 YFSETQ. The germline V and J ends were trimmed by 7 bases and 7 bases, with 20 bases remaining between them. The CDR3 DNA reads TGCGCCAGCTCCATCCCGGGGGGTGCAGGTGGCTACACCTTC. It codes for CASSIPGGAGGYTF.

This chain connects TRBV5-6 to TRBJ2-7; 7 bases are shared with TRBD1. The CDR3 consists of 15 residues. CDR1 and CDR2 (germline): SGHDT, YYEEEE. V dropped 3 bases and J dropped 3; count of bases not matched to a gene: 9. In DNA form, the CDR3 reads TGTGCCAGCAGCTCTGACAGGGAGTTCGACTACGAGCAGTACTTC. Its protein product is CASSSDREFDYEQYF.

V usage is TRBV19 and J usage is TRBJ1-2; 9 bases align to TRBD1. CDR3 size: 15 residues. Germline V gives CDR1 LNHDA, CDR2 SQIVND (reference sequence). With 5 bases clipped from V and 3 bases from J, the junction kept 7 bases outside the gene matches. In DNA form, the CDR3 reads TGTGCCAGTAGTGCCCAACAGGGGGCTGACTATGGCTACACCTTC. Translated, it gives CASSAQQGADYGYTF.

The rearrangement joins TRBV27 to TRBJ1-1; a weak D match, TRBD1 (6 bases). CDR1 and CDR2 (germline): MNHEY, SMNVEV (reference sequence). The CDR3 length is 14 residues. V was shortened by 3 bases and J by 5 bases, with 13 bases between the two germline ends. Here the CDR3 DNA reads TGTGCCAGCAGTTTCAGGGGAGTCGGTACTGAAGCTTTCTTT. Amino acid sequence: CASSFRGVGTEAFF.

The gene calls are TRBV5-6 and TRBJ2-3; TRBD1 matches 10 bases. Germline V gives CDR1 SGHDT, CDR2 YYEEEE. This CDR3 has 15 residues. Trimming at V came to 2 bases and at J to 3 bases, leaving 3 bases not matched to a gene. The CDR3 sequence: CASSFGTGVTDTQYF. CDR3 in DNA: TGTGCCAGCAGCTTCGGGACAGGGGTTACAGATACGCAGTATTTT.